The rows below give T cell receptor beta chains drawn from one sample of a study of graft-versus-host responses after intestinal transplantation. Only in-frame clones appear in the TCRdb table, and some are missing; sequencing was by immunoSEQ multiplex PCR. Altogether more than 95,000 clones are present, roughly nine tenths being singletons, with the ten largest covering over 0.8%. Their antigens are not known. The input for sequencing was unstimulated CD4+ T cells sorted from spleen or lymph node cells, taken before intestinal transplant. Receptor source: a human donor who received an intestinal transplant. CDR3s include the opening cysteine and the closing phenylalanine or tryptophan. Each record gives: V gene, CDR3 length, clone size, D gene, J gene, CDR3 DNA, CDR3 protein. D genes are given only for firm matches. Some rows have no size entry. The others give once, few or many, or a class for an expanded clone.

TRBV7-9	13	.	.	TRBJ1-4	TGTGCCAGCAGCTTAGCCGGGAGCGAAAAACTGTTTTTT	CASSLAGSEKLFF
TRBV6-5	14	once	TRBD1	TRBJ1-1	TGTGCCAGCATTGACAGGGGGCTGGGCACTGAAGCTTTCTTT	CASIDRGLGTEAFF
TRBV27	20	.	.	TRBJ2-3	TGTGCCAGCAGGTACAGGGTCTCTTCCCTCCGCTTCCTTCCCACAGATACGCAGTATTTT	CASRYRVSSLRFLPTDTQYF
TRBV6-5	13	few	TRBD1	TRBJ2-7	TGTGCCAGCACAAGGGGACAGTCCAACGAGCAGTACTTC	CASTRGQSNEQYF
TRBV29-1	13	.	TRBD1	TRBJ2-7	TGCAGCGTTAGAAGACAGGGGGGAAACGAGCAGTACTTC	CSVRRQGGNEQYF
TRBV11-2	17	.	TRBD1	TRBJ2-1	TGTGCCAGCAGCCGCACCCCCCGGGACAGTACCTACAATGAGCAGTTCTTC	CASSRTPRDSTYNEQFF
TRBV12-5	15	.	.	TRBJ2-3	TGTGCTAGTGGGCCTGACGGAGGGGGGTCAGATACGCAGTATTTT	CASGPDGGGSDTQYF
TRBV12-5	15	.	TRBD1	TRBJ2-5	TGTGCTAGTGGCCGGGACAGGGGCTTTCAAGAGACCCAGTACTTC	CASGRDRGFQETQYF
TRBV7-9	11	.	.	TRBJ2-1	TGTGCCAGCAGTAGAGGTAGTGAGCAGTTCTTC	CASSRGSEQFF
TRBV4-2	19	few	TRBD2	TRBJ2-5	TGTGCCAGCAGCCAGTACACCGGGACTAGCGGGGGGGCAGAGGAGACCCAGTACTTC	CASSQYTGTSGGAEETQYF
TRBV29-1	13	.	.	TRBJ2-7	TGCAGCGTATCGTGGTCAGGGATCTACGAGCAGTACTTC	CSVSWSGIYEQYF
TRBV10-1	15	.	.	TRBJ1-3	TGCGCCAGCAGTGAAAACAGATACTCTGGAAACACCATATATTTT	CASSENRYSGNTIYF
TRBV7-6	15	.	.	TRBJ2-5	TGTGCCAGCAGCTTACTCGCCGCAGTGGGCGAGACCCAGTACTTC	CASSLLAAVGETQYF
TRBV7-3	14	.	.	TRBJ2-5	TGTGCCAGCGGGGGGACCACAGACCCCGGGACCCAGTACTTC	CASGGTTDPGTQYF
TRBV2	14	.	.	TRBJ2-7	TGTGCCAGCAAGTTAGGAGGGGCCTCCTACGAGCAGTACTTC	CASKLGGASYEQYF
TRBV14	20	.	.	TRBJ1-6	TGTGCCAGCAGCCAAGGTTTCCGAGGGACCTCAATCTCCTATAATTCACCCCTCCACTTT	CASSQGFRGTSISYNSPLHF
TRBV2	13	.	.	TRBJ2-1	TGTGCCAGCAGCCGGGGGACCTACAATGAGCAGTTCTTC	CASSRGTYNEQFF
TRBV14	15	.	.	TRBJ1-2	TGTGCCAGCAGCCAAGAGAAAAGGGTTAACTATGGCTACACCTTC	CASSQEKRVNYGYTF
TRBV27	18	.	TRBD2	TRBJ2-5	TGTGCCAGCAGGCGGGAAGGACTAGCGGGGGGCGGATGGGAGACCCAGTACTTC	CASRREGLAGGGWETQYF
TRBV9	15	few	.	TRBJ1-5	TGTGCCAGCAGCGTAGGGGGGACGGCAAATCAGCCCCAGCATTTT	CASSVGGTANQPQHF
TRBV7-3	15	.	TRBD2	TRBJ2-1	TGTGCCAGCAGCTTACGGACTAGCGGCCTCAATGAGCAGTTCTTC	CASSLRTSGLNEQFF
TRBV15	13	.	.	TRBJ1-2	TGTGCCACCAGAACTACAGGAGTCTATGGCTACACCTTC	CATRTTGVYGYTF
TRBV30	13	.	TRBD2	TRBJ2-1	TGTGCCTGGACCCGCGGGAGTTCGCATGAGCAGTTCTTC	CAWTRGSSHEQFF
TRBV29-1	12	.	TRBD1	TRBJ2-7	TGCAGCGTTAGGACAGGGGGCTACGAGCAGTACTTC	CSVRTGGYEQYF
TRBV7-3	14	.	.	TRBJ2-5	TGTGCCAGCAGCCTTACGGGGCCCCGAGAGACCCAGTACTTC	CASSLTGPRETQYF
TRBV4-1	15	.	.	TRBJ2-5	TGCGCCAGCAGCCAAGATGGCGCTACACAAGAGACCCAGTACTTC	CASSQDGATQETQYF
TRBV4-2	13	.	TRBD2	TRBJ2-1	TGTGCCAGCAGACGGGAGGGCCGGCGTGAGCAGTTCTTC	CASRREGRREQFF
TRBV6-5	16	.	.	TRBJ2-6	TGTGCCAGCAGTTACTCAGTCCTCGGTGGGGCCAACGTCCTGACTTTC	CASSYSVLGGANVLTF
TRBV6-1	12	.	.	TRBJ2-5	TGTGCCAGCGAACAGGGACGAGAGACCCAGTACTTC	CASEQGRETQYF
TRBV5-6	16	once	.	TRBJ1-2	TGTGCCAGCACCGCGTGGACTATAGGGGGGCGTTATGGCTACACCTTC	CASTAWTIGGRYGYTF
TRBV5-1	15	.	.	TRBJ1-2	TGCGCCAGCAGCTTGGCCGGTTCGGCGGACTATGGCTACACCTTC	CASSLAGSADYGYTF
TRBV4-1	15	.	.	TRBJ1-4	TGCGCCAGCAGCCAAGATAGAGGGGCCCATGAAAAACTGTTTTTT	CASSQDRGAHEKLFF
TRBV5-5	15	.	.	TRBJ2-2	TGTGCCAGCAGCTTCGGGGGACCGAACACCGGGGAGCTGTTTTTT	CASSFGGPNTGELFF
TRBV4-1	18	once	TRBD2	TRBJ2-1	TGCGCCAGCAGCCTCCGGGACTCCCACGGGAGGAACTACAATGAGCAGTTCTTC	CASSLRDSHGRNYNEQFF
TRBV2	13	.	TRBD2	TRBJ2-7	TGTGCCAGCCGTCTAGCGGGGGTCTACGAGCAGTACTTC	CASRLAGVYEQYF
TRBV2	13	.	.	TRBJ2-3	TGTGCCAGCAGTGTAGGGGCGACAGATACGCAGTATTTT	CASSVGATDTQYF
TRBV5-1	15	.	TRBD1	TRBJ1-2	TGCGCCAGCAGCCCCTACATTCAGGGGGCGGGTGGCTACACCTTC	CASSPYIQGAGGYTF
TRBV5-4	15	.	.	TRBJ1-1	TGTGCCAGCGGAACCGGGTCCCCAAGGGAGACTGAAGCTTTCTTT	CASGTGSPRETEAFF
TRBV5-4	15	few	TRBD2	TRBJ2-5	TGTGCCAGCAGCTTGCTAGCGGGGGGCCAAGAGACCCAGTACTTC	CASSLLAGGQETQYF
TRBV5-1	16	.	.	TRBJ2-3	TGCGCCAGCAGAGGGAGGTTGCGGGAACGCACAGATACGCAGTATTTT	CASRGRLRERTDTQYF
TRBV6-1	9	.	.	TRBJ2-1	TGTGCCAGCGGAGGGTGGAAGTTCTTC	CASGGWKFF